The text below deals with one T cell receptor (beta chain). Its antigen remains unknown. Synthesis of cDNA was accomplished via 5'RACE employing 10-nucleotide random UMIs. The yield of each sequencing run was over 170 million TCR-beta sequences from 15-18 subjects. TCRdb passed the 5' RACE reads through MiXCR, listing each CDR3 protein once. Found here are 20,000 to 30,000 distinct CDR3 sequences, roughly an eighth of them singletons; the top ten hold roughly 14%. This entry is derived from a study of neurological immune-mediated disorders. Whole-study findings and limits: No expanded-clone CDR3 amino acid sequence recurred across subjects, suggesting private TCR-beta repertoires.

Unsorted libraries came from 2 million PBMCs stored at -80 °C. The CDR3 extends over 16 amino acids. V lost 3 bases, J lost 0 bases, and 12 bases lay in between. CDR1 is WSHSY, CDR2 SAAADI, per germline. The TCR comes from an older woman with HTLV-1-associated myelopathy (HAM/TSP). Source material: PBMCs. V and J are TRBV10-2 and TRBJ1-3; D possibly corresponds to TRBD1 (5 bases). The CDR3 bases are TGCGCCAGCAGTGAAGGGGCGGCTAGCTCTGGAAACACCATATATTTT. It encodes CASSEGAASSGNTIYF.